These 2 T cell receptor beta chains came from one sample sequenced in a study of cytomegalovirus exposure and HLA in healthy donors. The PCR made use of 60 Vbeta and 13 Jbeta primers. Sequencing used immunoSEQ multiplex PCR; TCRdb keeps in-frame clones, though not all of them. This table holds 200,000 to 300,000 clones, 84% found once. The sequencing input was PBMCs. The source is a woman aged 40-49 years in good health and CMV-seropositive.

The chain combines TRBV27 with TRBJ1-5; the match to TRBD1 covers 9 bases. The ends lost 5 bases at V and 3 bases at J; junction bases unmatched: 2. The CDR3 runs to 14 residues. Germline CDR1 and CDR2: MNHEY and SMNVEV (reference sequence). CDR3 amino acids: CASSHRGLNQPQHF. The CDR3 nucleotides read TGTGCCAGCAGTCACAGGGGGCTCAATCAGCCCCAGCATTTT.

The chain joins TRBV28 to TRBJ1-2, with 8 bases fitting TRBD1. The CDR3 covers 13 residues. Germline CDR1 MDHEN, CDR2 SYDVKM. V lost 6 bases, J lost 3 bases, and 3 bases stayed unmatched. The CDR3 region has the DNA TGTGCCAGCAGCACACAGGGGGACTATGGCTACACCTTC. Protein sequence: CASSTQGDYGYTF.